The 26 T cell receptor beta chains in this list originate from one sample, sequenced in a study of blood T cell repertoires in COVID-19. Sequenced by immunoSEQ multiplex PCR; TCRdb stores in-frame clones only, minus some. The sample has 100,000 to 150,000 clones; over 75% are singletons. The specimen sequenced was peripheral blood. Receptors originate from a woman of 80 years or more with acute or convalescent COVID-19.

The chain couples TRBV5-4 to TRBJ2-1, with 10 bases lining up with TRBD2. The V segment lost 2 bases and the J segment 9 bases; nucleotides outside the gene matches: 5. CDR3 size: 14 residues. Germline lookup yields CDR1 SGHNT and CDR2 YYREEE (reference sequence). Here the CDR3 reads CASSFPRTSGEQFF. CDR3 DNA: TGTGCCAGCAGCTTTCCAAGGACTAGCGGTGAGCAGTTCTTC.

There are many counts of this clone. Other DNA sequences in the sample encode the same CDR3. V is TRBV20-1 and J is TRBJ1-1; the match to TRBD1 covers 7 bases. Germline-derived CDR1 and CDR2 are DFQATT and SNEGSKA (reference sequence). The CDR3 runs 11 residues. The trim removed 3 bases at V and 8 bases at J, leaving 3 bases unmatched. Here the CDR3 DNA reads TGCAGTGCTAGCAGGGGGGTAGAAGCTTTCTTT. Protein sequence: CSASRGVEAFF.

The rearrangement uses TRBV6-5 and TRBJ2-3; 8 bases are shared with TRBD1. Germline assignment: CDR1 MNHEY and CDR2 SVGAGI. The CDR3 is 15 amino acids. J gave up 6 bases and V 2 bases, and 7 bases lay outside the gene matches. The DNA for the CDR3 is TGTGCCAGCAGTTACCAGACAGGGGTAGGGGATACGCAGTATTTT. Its translation: CASSYQTGVGDTQYF.

CDR3 region: CASSMRVGETQYF. CDR3 DNA: TGTGCCAGCAGCATGCGGGTGGGGGAGACCCAGTACTTC. The rearrangement links TRBV7-9 to TRBJ2-5; TRBD2 might be the D (5 bases). V was clipped by 5 bases and J by 5 bases, with 12 bases between them. Germline lookup yields CDR1 SEHNR and CDR2 FQNEAQ (reference sequence). The CDR3 runs to 13 residues.

The chain combines TRBV7-9 with TRBJ1-1; possible D gene TRBD1, 6 bases. The CDR3 sequence is 14 residues long. V was shortened by 6 bases and J by 0 bases, with 11 bases between the two germline ends. The V gene's germline CDR1 is SEHNR and CDR2 FQNEAQ (reference sequence). The DNA of the CDR3 is TGTGCCAGCAGACCGGACAGAATGAACACTGAAGCTTTCTTT. Protein sequence: CASRPDRMNTEAFF.

The chain combines TRBV11-2 with TRBJ2-3; 7 positions agree with TRBD1. Trimming at V came to 5 bases and at J to 2 bases, leaving 4 bases not matched to a gene. CDR1 is SGHAT, CDR2 FQNNGV, per germline. This CDR3 comprises 14 residues. The CDR3 sequence is CASSGGQATDTQYF. CDR3 sequence (DNA): TGTGCCAGCAGCGGAGGACAGGCCACAGATACGCAGTATTTT.

The chain uses TRBV19 and TRBJ1-5; D perhaps matches TRBD1 (6 bases). The ends were cut back, 3 bases at V and 5 bases at J, with 11 bases in the middle. Per germline, CDR1 LNHDA and CDR2 SQIVND (reference sequence). CDR3 length: 14 amino acids. CDR3 residues: CASSIRRGDQPQHF. CDR3 in DNA: TGTGCCAGTAGTATCCGCAGGGGTGATCAGCCCCAGCATTTT.

This chain connects TRBV18 to TRBJ1-2, with 10 bases lining up with TRBD1. CDR1 KGHSH and CDR2 LQKENI come from the germline V gene. J was trimmed by 4 bases and V by 3 bases; bases with no gene match: 5. This CDR3 region has 15 residues. The CDR3 sequence: CASSPGTGATYGYTF. The CDR3 bases are TGTGCCAGCTCACCTGGGACAGGGGCAACCTATGGCTACACCTTC.

This clone has a single count. The rearrangement joins TRBV6-4 to TRBJ1-6; TRBD1 might be the D (6 bases). There are 15 residues in the CDR3. Trimming removed 6 bases at V and 8 bases at J, with 17 bases between. Germline V gene data show CDR1 as MRHNA and CDR2 as SNTAGT. DNA for the CDR3: TGTGCCAGCAGGAGGGACAAGGGAGTCCATTCACCCCTCCACTTT. As protein: CASRRDKGVHSPLHF.

Here the CDR3 reads CASSVVPISLAGINEQFF. CDR3 sequence (DNA): TGTGCCAGCAGCGTAGTGCCCATTTCTCTAGCGGGGATTAATGAGCAGTTCTTC. The chain combines TRBV9 with TRBJ2-1; 9 positions match TRBD2. The CDR3 covers 18 residues. Trimming removed 0 bases from V and 7 bases from J; junction bases left unmatched: 14. Looked up from germline, CDR1 is SGDLS and CDR2 is YYNGEE.

The V call is TRBV10-1, the J call TRBJ1-2, with 7 positions matching TRBD1. CDR1 is WNHNN, CDR2 SYGVQD, per germline (reference sequence). The ends lost 3 bases at V and 5 bases at J; junction bases unmatched: 15. This CDR3 region has 17 residues. The chain's CDR3 is CASSEYLTGALLYGYTF. CDR3 coding DNA: TGCGCCAGCAGTGAATATCTTACAGGGGCCCTCCTTTATGGCTACACCTTC.

V gene TRBV9 combines with J gene TRBJ1-2, with 7 bases aligning to TRBD1. Germline V gene lookup returns CDR1 SGDLS and CDR2 YYNGEE. The CDR3 loop spans 14 amino acids. The V gene end was trimmed by 2 bases and the J gene end by 3 bases; junction bases not matched to a gene: 4. The CDR3 DNA follows: TGTGCCAGCAGCGTGCTTACAGGGGACTATGGCTACACCTTC. Residues: CASSVLTGDYGYTF.

V gene TRBV5-1 combines with J gene TRBJ2-5; possibly TRBD1 for D (5 bases). Between the trimmed V and J ends, which lost 2 bases and 1 base, there was a span of 6 bases. CDR1 SGHRS and CDR2 YFSETQ come from the germline V gene. The CDR3 has 13 amino acids. The CDR3 loop reads CASSFDSQETQYF. CDR3 nucleotide sequence: TGCGCCAGCAGCTTTGACAGCCAAGAGACCCAGTACTTC.

V gene TRBV29-1 combines with J gene TRBJ2-2, with 7 nucleotides matching TRBD1. The germline V gene has CDR1 SQVTM and CDR2 ANQGSEA. The CDR3 length is 14 residues. J was trimmed by 1 base and V by 6 bases; bases with no gene match: 5. CDR3 region: CSVNRDRNTGELFF. In DNA form, the CDR3 reads TGCAGCGTCAACCGGGACAGGAACACCGGGGAGCTGTTTTTT.

The J gene is TRBJ1-3, the V gene TRBV27; no definite D call. Germline-derived CDR1 and CDR2 are MNHEY and SMNVEV (reference sequence). There are 14 residues in the CDR3. Trimming took 4 bases from V and 2 from J, leaving 9 bases between them. The CDR3 spells CASSSAGAGNTIYF. CDR3 DNA sequence: TGTGCCAGCAGTTCGGCGGGCGCTGGAAACACCATATATTTT.

The chain couples TRBV6-4 to TRBJ1-2; D remains ambiguous. The length of the CDR3 is 16 residues. V was trimmed by 4 bases and J by 5 bases, leaving 20 bases between them. Germline-derived CDR1 and CDR2 are MRHNA and SNTAGT. CDR3 bases: TGTGCCAGCAGTGCTGTGTTTGGAGGCTCTTTATATGGCTACACCTTC. Amino acids: CASSAVFGGSLYGYTF.

The chain joins TRBV24-1 to TRBJ2-1; 9 nucleotides match TRBD2. Germline loops: CDR1 KGHDR, CDR2 SFDVKD. V dropped 4 bases and J dropped 4; count of bases not matched to a gene: 7. The CDR3 has 16 amino acids. CDR3 amino acids: CATSDNLAGSYNEQFF. CDR3 DNA: TGTGCCACCAGTGACAACCTAGCGGGATCGTACAATGAGCAGTTCTTC.

V and J are TRBV6-5 and TRBJ1-2, with unresolved D. There are 10 residues in the CDR3. Germline V gives CDR1 MNHEY, CDR2 SVGAGI. V was cut by 10 bases and J by 4 bases, with 7 bases left in between. The CDR3 sequence is CATYSYGYTF. The CDR3 DNA reads as TGTGCCACTTATAGCTATGGCTACACCTTC.

The chain couples TRBV19 to TRBJ1-6; possible D gene TRBD1, 6 bases. V lost 4 bases, J lost 0 bases, and 16 bases lay in between. This CDR3 is built from 18 residues. CDR1 and CDR2 (germline): LNHDA, SQIVND (reference sequence). The CDR3 reads CASSKATGQSSYNSPLHF. In nucleotides, the CDR3 is TGTGCCAGTAGTAAGGCAACGGGACAAAGCTCCTATAATTCACCCCTCCACTTT. Full variable domain (remainder filled in from reference TRBV19 and TRBJ1-6): DGGITQSPKYLFRKEGQNVTLSCEQNLNHDAMYWYRQDPGQGLRLIYYSQIVNDFQKGDIAEGYSVSREKKESFPLTVTSAQKNPTAFYLCASSKATGQSSYNSPLHFGNGTRLTVT.

The chain has TRBV19 and TRBJ2-7; no clear D. The CDR3 consists of 13 residues. Germline V lookup: CDR1 LNHDA, CDR2 SQIVND (reference sequence). Trimming shortened V by 5 bases and J by 6 bases, and 14 bases separated the two germline ends. CDR3 protein: CASSRSISGEQYF. The CDR3 nucleotides are TGTGCCAGTAGTCGCTCCATCAGTGGCGAGCAGTACTTC.

The rearrangement links TRBV5-6 to TRBJ1-1; possibly TRBD1 for D (6 bases). V was clipped by 4 bases and J by 5 bases, with 15 bases between them. This CDR3 has 14 amino acids. Per germline, CDR1 SGHDT and CDR2 YYEEEE. CDR3: CASSMPGARTEAFF. DNA for the CDR3: TGTGCCAGCAGCATGCCAGGGGCGAGAACTGAAGCTTTCTTT.

The chain's CDR3 is CASSLTGGHSPLHF. CDR3 DNA sequence: TGTGCCAGCAGCTTGACAGGGGGACATTCACCCCTCCACTTT. This rearrangement joins TRBV28 to TRBJ1-6, with TRBD1 matching 9 bases. V lost 6 bases, J lost 8 bases, and 5 bases stayed unmatched. This CDR3 is 14 amino acids long. Germline CDR1 is MDHEN and CDR2 is SYDVKM. Supplemented by reference TRBV28 and TRBJ1-6, the full variable domain reads DVKVTQSSRYLVKRTGEKVFLECVQDMDHENMFWYRQDPGLGLRLIYFSYDVKMKEKGDIPEGYSVSREKKERFSLILESASTNQTSMYLCASSLTGGHSPLHFGNGTRLTVT.

The CDR3 protein is CASSRGRFEAFF. The DNA of the CDR3 is TGTGCCAGCAGTCGAGGGCGTTTTGAAGCTTTCTTT. The chain employs TRBV6-6 and TRBJ1-1; D gene unclear. The CDR3 consists of 12 residues. Deletions cut 5 bases from V and 7 bases from J, with 11 bases between. Germline V lookup: CDR1 MNHNY, CDR2 SVGAGI (reference sequence).

The chain combines TRBV6-5 with TRBJ1-1; TRBD1 agrees at 7 bases. This CDR3 region has 14 residues. V shed 7 bases and J 0 bases; nucleotides not matched to a gene: 5. From germline, CDR1 is MNHEY and CDR2 SVGAGI. This CDR3 reads CASTVDRLNTEAFF. The CDR3, as DNA: TGTGCCAGCACCGTGGACAGGTTGAACACTGAAGCTTTCTTT.

The rearrangement joins TRBV7-8 to TRBJ1-5, with 10 bases lining up with TRBD1. The CDR3 is made up of 19 amino acids. V lost 1 base, J lost 6 bases, and 15 bases stayed unmatched. The germline gives CDR1 SGHVS, CDR2 FQNEAQ. The CDR3 protein is CASSLGGTLRDRGAQPQHF. In nucleotides, the CDR3 is TGTGCCAGCAGCTTAGGGGGGACCCTCCGGGACAGGGGAGCTCAGCCCCAGCATTTT.

The chain is built from TRBV7-9 and TRBJ2-5, with TRBD1 matching over 8 bases. Trimming at V came to 6 bases and at J to 5 bases, leaving 17 bases not matched to a gene. CDR3 length equals 17 residues. CDR1 SEHNR and CDR2 FQNEAQ come from the germline V gene (reference sequence). CDR3 coding DNA: TGTGCCAGCAGTTTTACAGGACAGGGCCCTCTTTGGGAGACCCAGTACTTC. It encodes CASSFTGQGPLWETQYF.